These 22 T cell receptor beta chains share one sample of origin, sequenced in a study of shared clonotypes between healthy human individuals (dated by TCRdb to about 2020). Library prep was done by the immunoSEQ multiplex PCR assay. TCRdb re-hosts the immuneACCESS table, in-frame sequences only. Its copies lack some clones; in the studies checked, an unresolved V gene accounts for under half of them, and the cause for the rest is not known. The sample table holds some 2.4 million clones, of which 80% to 95% were seen once. The top ten hold about 0.34% of the sample. Sequencing was done on a sample of naive CD4+ T cells from PBMCs. What the cell subset or site label conveys for this sample: CD45RA+ positively selected. All receptors come from a man aged 18 to 29 in good health. Some clones in this sample may be carry-over from other donors' samples.

This chain joins TRBV11-1 and TRBJ2-3; possible D gene TRBD2, 6 bases. This CDR3 is 16 amino acids long. Germline CDR1 reads SGHAT; CDR2 reads FQDESV (reference sequence). V shed 3 bases and J shed 4 bases, with 17 bases lying between them. In nucleotides, the CDR3 is TGTGCCAGCAGCTTTTTTCTGGCGGGACTGGCAGATACGCAGTATTTT. Encoded protein: CASSFFLAGLADTQYF.

This clone was observed once. This chain connects TRBV27 to TRBJ1-2; 7 bases are a match to TRBD1. The CDR3 has 18 amino acids. CDR1 and CDR2 from the germline V gene are MNHEY and SMNVEV (reference sequence). With 6 bases clipped from V and 7 bases from J, the junction kept 23 bases outside the gene matches. CDR3 in amino acids: CASRPTGLLPSPGVGYTF. DNA of the CDR3: TGTGCCAGCAGGCCGACAGGGCTGCTTCCATCCCCCGGGGTTGGCTACACCTTC.

The V call is TRBV6-1, the J call TRBJ1-1; D not resolved. V lost 4 bases to trimming and J lost 1 base, with 16 bases between them. Germline CDR1 and CDR2: MNHNS and SASEGT. This CDR3 region has 16 residues. The CDR3 is CASSGGERWQNTEAFF. CDR3 nucleotides: TGTGCCAGCAGTGGTGGAGAGAGGTGGCAGAACACTGAAGCTTTCTTT.

This chain uses TRBV5-6 with TRBJ1-5, with D unclear. V gave up 3 bases and J gave up 7 bases, with 11 bases separating them. Germline values: CDR1 SGHDT, CDR2 YYEEEE. The CDR3 covers 13 residues. The CDR3 coding sequence is TGTGCCAGCAGCTCCCGTAGGGCGCAGCCCCAGCATTTT. Translation: CASSSRRAQPQHF.

As concerns this clone: Other DNA sequences in this specimen translate into the identical CDR3. The chain uses TRBV28 and TRBJ2-1, with 7 bases matching TRBD2. CDR1 MDHEN and CDR2 SYDVKM come from the germline V gene. The V and J ends lost 2 bases and 0 bases, in that order; junction bases with no gene match: 4. The CDR3 runs to 16 residues. CDR3 DNA sequence: TGTGCCAGCAGTTTAATCGGGGGGAGCTCCTACAATGAGCAGTTCTTC. It is translated as CASSLIGGSSYNEQFF.

The CDR3 DNA sequence: TGTGCCAGCAGCTTGGTGGGACAGGGGTTGAAAGCTTTCTTT. This codes for CASSLVGQGLKAFF. V and J are TRBV28 and TRBJ1-1, with TRBD1 matching 10 bases. Germline V gives CDR1 MDHEN, CDR2 SYDVKM. J lost 9 bases, V lost 6 bases, and 10 bases had no gene match. The CDR3 contains 14 residues.

The V gene is TRBV5-5, the J gene TRBJ1-1; 7 bases fit TRBD1. Trimming took 4 bases from V and 3 from J; bases not matched to a gene: 6. Germline lookup yields CDR1 SGHKS and CDR2 YYEKEE (reference sequence). The CDR3 is made up of 14 amino acids. CDR3: CASSEGQLDTEAFF. CDR3 nucleotides: TGTGCCAGCAGCGAGGGACAGCTCGACACTGAAGCTTTCTTT.

V and J are TRBV10-3 and TRBJ2-3, with D perhaps assigned TRBD1 or TRBD2 (5 bases each). The germline V and J ends were trimmed by 6 bases and 3 bases, with 13 bases remaining between them. The germline V gene has CDR1 ENHRY and CDR2 SYGVKD. The CDR3 totals 14 residues. The CDR3 sequence: CAISRVGGTDTQYF. Here the CDR3 DNA reads TGTGCCATCAGCAGGGTCGGCGGGACAGATACGCAGTATTTT.

Concerning this clone: The same CDR3 also results from other DNA sequences found in this sample. The chain joins TRBV27 to TRBJ1-1, with D perhaps matching TRBD1 (6 bases). The germline V and J ends were trimmed by 2 bases and 1 base, with 8 bases remaining between them. The CDR3 length is 14 residues. CDR1 and CDR2 (germline): MNHEY, SMNVEV (reference sequence). The CDR3, as DNA: TGTGCCAGCAGTTTAATGGGGGCGAACACTGAAGCTTTCTTT. It yields the protein CASSLMGANTEAFF.

This clone was recorded once. In DNA, the CDR3 is TGTGCCAGCAGCCGGGGGCCAGGGGTGGACACTGAAGCTTTCTTT. Protein: CASSRGPGVDTEAFF. The chain employs TRBV14 and TRBJ1-1; the D gene is possibly TRBD1 (6 bases). CDR3 length: 15 amino acids. The germline gives CDR1 SGHDN, CDR2 FVKESK. Trimming cost V 4 bases and J 3 bases, with 15 bases left between them.

CDR3 protein: CAWRQQGKEQYF. The CDR3 region has the DNA TGTGCCTGGAGACAACAGGGGAAAGAGCAGTACTTC. The chain joins TRBV30 to TRBJ2-7, with 7 bases matching TRBD1. Trimming took 3 bases from V and 7 from J; bases not matched to a gene: 6. The CDR3 totals 12 residues. Germline V CDR1 and CDR2: GTSNPN, SVGIG (reference sequence).

V gene TRBV5-5 combines with J gene TRBJ2-2, with 7 nucleotides matching TRBD2. CDR1 and CDR2 (germline): SGHKS, YYEKEE (reference sequence). This CDR3 is built from 15 residues. Unmatched junction bases numbered 7, after V lost 7 bases and J lost 1 base. The CDR3 DNA reads TGTGCCAGCGGCCGGGCTAGCGGGAACACCGGGGAGCTGTTTTTT. Encoded protein: CASGRASGNTGELFF.

The rearrangement links TRBV4-1 to TRBJ1-1, with TRBD1 as a possible D gene (5 bases). The CDR3 extends over 16 amino acids. CDR1 and CDR2 (germline): MGHRA, YSYEKL. Trimming took off 1 base at V and 1 base at J, with 13 bases between the two ends. The CDR3 reads CASSQGGQGKNTEAFF. CDR3 DNA: TGCGCCAGCAGCCAAGGGGGTCAGGGTAAGAACACTGAAGCTTTCTTT.

J is TRBJ1-4 and V is TRBV18; D perhaps matches TRBD1 (6 bases). CDR1 KGHSH and CDR2 LQKENI come from the germline V gene. Trimming stripped 2 bases from V and 5 bases from J, with 15 bases between. CDR3 length: 16 amino acids. The CDR3 DNA reads TGTGCCAGCTCACCAGAGTTTCCCGGGGGCAATGAAAAACTGTTTTTT. Translation gives CASSPEFPGGNEKLFF.

This clone was counted a single time. V is TRBV9 and J is TRBJ2-1; the match to TRBD2 covers 13 bases. The length of the CDR3 is 18 residues. V lost 4 bases, J lost 0 bases, and 7 bases stayed unmatched. Germline CDR1 is SGDLS and CDR2 is YYNGEE. The CDR3, as DNA: TGTGCCAGCAGCTTCGGGACTAGCGGGACCCCCTCCTACAATGAGCAGTTCTTC. Translation gives CASSFGTSGTPSYNEQFF.

The count of this clone is one. V is TRBV2 and J is TRBJ2-3; D remains ambiguous. Deletions cut 1 base from V and 0 bases from J, with 8 bases between. Germline lookup yields CDR1 SNHLY and CDR2 FYNNEI. The CDR3 is 15 amino acids. CDR3 in amino acids: CASSEGGGSTDTQYF. The CDR3 coding sequence is TGTGCCAGCAGTGAAGGGGGTGGGAGCACAGATACGCAGTATTTT.

The V gene is TRBV29-1, the J gene TRBJ2-3; possibly TRBD2 for D (5 bases). The CDR3 runs to 16 residues. Trimming took 6 bases from V and 8 from J, leaving 27 bases between them. Per germline, CDR1 SQVTM and CDR2 ANQGSEA. CDR3 sequence: CSVDGRDSTTRGTQYF. CDR3 bases: TGCAGCGTCGACGGCCGCGATTCGACAACCCGGGGTACGCAGTATTTT.

V usage is TRBV5-8 and J usage is TRBJ1-2; D possibly corresponds to TRBD1 (6 bases). Germline CDR1 is SGHTS and CDR2 is YDEGEE. The CDR3 is 15 residues long. Trimming pared 4 bases from V and 2 bases from J, leaving 15 bases between. Here the CDR3 DNA reads TGTGCCAGCAGCGCGAGACAGGCCGTCAACTATGGCTACACCTTC. This translates into CASSARQAVNYGYTF. The full variable domain, with the rest looked up from reference TRBV5-8 and TRBJ1-2, is EAGVTQSPTHLIKTRGQQATLRCSPISGHTSVYWYQQALGLGLQFLLWYDEGEERNRGNFPPRFSGRQFPNYSSELNVNALELEDSALYLCASSARQAVNYGYTFGSGTRLTVV.

This rearrangement joins TRBV27 to TRBJ2-1; tentative D call: TRBD1 (5 bases). The germline V and J ends were trimmed by 8 bases and 2 bases, with 13 bases remaining between them. This CDR3 is 14 amino acids long. Germline CDR1 is MNHEY and CDR2 is SMNVEV (reference sequence). The CDR3 loop is CASGLTVTYNEQFF. The CDR3, as DNA: TGTGCCAGCGGCTTGACAGTCACCTACAATGAGCAGTTCTTC.

The chain employs TRBV5-6 and TRBJ2-1; 9 bases map to TRBD2. The V and J ends lost 3 bases and 7 bases, in that order; junction bases with no gene match: 14. There are 17 residues in the CDR3. Germline V CDR1 and CDR2: SGHDT, YYEEEE. This CDR3 is CASSSPTMREGLNEQFF. CDR3 sequence (DNA): TGTGCCAGCAGCTCGCCAACTATGCGGGAGGGCCTGAATGAGCAGTTCTTC.

In the case of this clone: Other DNA sequences in this sample translate to the same CDR3. The J gene is TRBJ2-7, the V gene TRBV6-5, with TRBD1 matching over 8 bases. V lost 6 bases to trimming and J lost 1 base; unmatched junction nucleotides: 5. The CDR3 is 14 amino acids. Germline assignment: CDR1 MNHEY and CDR2 SVGAGI. CDR3 in amino acids: CASSRTGRSYEQYF. CDR3 DNA: TGTGCCAGCAGCCGGACAGGGAGATCCTACGAGCAGTACTTC.

The chain has TRBV27 and TRBJ2-1; D not resolved. The length of the CDR3 is 16 residues. Germline loops: CDR1 MNHEY, CDR2 SMNVEV (reference sequence). Trimming shortened V by 7 bases and J by 5 bases, and 21 bases separated the two germline ends. Written as DNA, the CDR3 is TGTGCCAGCACTCCGGCAGCGTCAGGACGCCACAATGAGCAGTTCTTC. It translates to CASTPAASGRHNEQFF.